Each of the 4 T cell receptor beta chains below was sequenced from the same sample in a study of shared clonotypes between healthy human individuals (TCRdb year 2020). Library generation was performed with the immunoSEQ multiplex PCR assay. Not all clones reach the TCRdb copy of this immuneACCESS table, which keeps in-frame sequences only. Checked studies attribute under half of the gap to unresolved V genes and leave the rest unexplained. This sample holds roughly 2.5 million clones; around 90% were observed only once. Roughly 0.15% of the sample is in the top ten clones. Sequencing was done on a sample of naive CD4+ T cells sorted from blood. Taken with the paper, the label for cell subset or site translates to: CD45RA+ positively selected. These receptors all come from a man aged 18 to 29 in good health.

A note on this clone: One end of the junction varies from germline; a read error may be responsible. The J gene is TRBJ1-1, the V gene TRBV7-7; D unresolved. The CDR3 extends over 13 amino acids. The germline V gene encodes CDR1 SSHAT and CDR2 FNYEAQ (reference sequence). This chain's CDR3 is CASSFGRNTEAFF. CDR3 DNA sequence: TGTGCTAGCAGCTTCGGTCGGAACACTGAAGCTTTCTTT. Combining the CDR3 with reference TRBV7-7 and TRBJ1-1 gives the whole variable domain GAGVSQSPRYKVTKRGQDVTLRCDPISSHATLYWYQQALGQGPEFLTYFNYEAQPDKSGLPSDRFSAERPEGSISTLTIQRTEQRDSAMYRCASSFGRNTEAFFGQGTRLTVV.

This chain connects TRBV5-4 to TRBJ2-4; D is perhaps TRBD1 or TRBD2 (5 bases each). The CDR3 totals 16 residues. CDR1 SGHNT and CDR2 YYREEE come from the germline V gene (reference sequence). Trimming removed 0 bases from V and 1 base from J, with 11 bases in between. DNA for the CDR3: TGTGCCAGCAGCTTGGGGGGGAGTCAGGCCAAAAACATTCAGTACTTC. Translating it yields CASSLGGSQAKNIQYF.

The chain links TRBV29-1 to TRBJ2-7; TRBD2 matches at 13 bases. The CDR3 runs 15 residues. V shed 4 bases and J 5 bases; nucleotides not matched to a gene: 8. Germline lookup yields CDR1 SQVTM and CDR2 ANQGSEA. Written as DNA, the CDR3 is TGCAGCGTTGGGGGGACTAGCGGGAATATAAACGAGCAGTACTTC. Translated: CSVGGTSGNINEQYF.

The V gene is TRBV5-4, the J gene TRBJ2-3; 12 bases fit TRBD2. The CDR3 covers 18 residues. The germline V gene encodes CDR1 SGHNT and CDR2 YYREEE (reference sequence). The V and J ends lost 0 bases and 4 bases, in that order; junction bases with no gene match: 9. The CDR3 spells CASSLALRLAGESDTQYF. DNA for the CDR3: TGTGCCAGCAGCTTGGCCCTGAGACTAGCGGGAGAGTCAGATACGCAGTATTTT.